The rows below give T cell receptor beta chains drawn from one sample of a study of T-cell memory formation after mild COVID-19. TCRdb redid the calling of the 5' RACE reads with MiXCR, one entry per CDR3 protein. The repertoire holds roughly 220,000 distinct CDR3 sequences, over 9.5% seen once, with around 3.3% in the top ten. The sample consisted of PBMCs or a T cell subset sorted from them (not recorded which). All receptors come from a man aged 18 to 29 who had mild COVID-19 (a few samples of this study predate the infection). Cell type and time point are not known. CDR3s leave out the opening cysteine and the closing phenylalanine or tryptophan.

J: TRBJ2-7; length: 11; V: TRBV5-6; CDR3: ASSTRVGSEQY
J: TRBJ2-7; length: 12; V: TRBV20-1; CDR3: SAPGSDQSYEQY
J: TRBJ1-3; length: 12; V: TRBV9; CDR3: ASSGTGGGNTIY
J: TRBJ2-2; length: 14; V: TRBV6-5; CDR3: ASSNTYDPNTGELF
J: TRBJ1-1; length: 11; V: TRBV5-1; CDR3: ASSLALDTEAF
J: TRBJ2-3; length: 13; V: TRBV4-3; CDR3: ASSQRGGPTDTQY
J: TRBJ2-3; length: 12; V: TRBV4-3; CDR3: ASSQVDSTDTQY
J: TRBJ2-2; length: 13; V: TRBV3-1; CDR3: ASSPRGPGTGELF
J: TRBJ2-3; length: 9; V: TRBV29-1; CDR3: SLSGTDTQY
J: TRBJ2-3; length: 15; V: TRBV6-6; CDR3: ASSYGAGGPIADTQY
J: TRBJ2-2; length: 11; V: TRBV2; CDR3: ASGQGYTGELF
J: TRBJ1-2; length: 10; V: TRBV30; CDR3: AWSRQAYGYT
J: TRBJ2-5; length: 12; V: TRBV7-2; CDR3: ASSFLAGEETQY
J: TRBJ2-3; length: 14; V: TRBV7-3; CDR3: ASSQNSGLSTDTQY
J: TRBJ2-5; length: 13; V: TRBV7-2; CDR3: ASLLTGGDSETQY
J: TRBJ2-3; length: 13; V: TRBV9; CDR3: ASSPTPPPTDTQY
J: TRBJ1-2; length: 13; V: TRBV7-9; CDR3: ASSRDRGTNYGYT
J: TRBJ1-1; length: 11; V: TRBV5-1; CDR3: ASSLGLSTEAF
J: TRBJ1-1; length: 12; V: TRBV4-2; CDR3: ASSPSPKNTEAF
J: TRBJ2-3; length: 12; V: TRBV18; CDR3: ASSPQDRADTQY
J: TRBJ2-3; length: 11; V: TRBV20-1; CDR3: SKTGGPTDTQY
J: TRBJ2-2; length: 11; V: TRBV11-2; CDR3: ASSSAFTGELF
J: TRBJ1-1; length: 11; V: TRBV2; CDR3: ARSGEQNTEAF